This entry is about one T cell receptor beta chain. The antigen remains unidentified. These data come from a study of monozygotic twins with inflammatory bowel disease. Notes on the study in general: Patients received differing immunosuppressive treatments, which may have added variability to their repertoires. IBD patients displayed reduced TCRbeta diversity (inverse Simpson) when set against healthy co-twins. Among IBD patients, fewer clonotypes were shared with others than among healthy twins, especially with disease activity.

TCRdb reprocessed the 5' RACE reads and reports one entry per CDR3 protein, with no DNA. The ten top clones account for around 2%, within a sample of approximately 330,000 distinct CDR3 sequences. CDR1 and CDR2 (germline): ENHRY, SYGVKD. The CDR3 is made up of 14 amino acids. This chain joins TRBV10-3 and TRBJ2-2; TCRdb selects TRBD1, and the lack of DNA leaves this call unchecked. The origin of this receptor is a human donor with ulcerative colitis or Crohn's disease, or a healthy co-twin of an affected twin (not recorded which). Sequencing was performed on blood. The CDR3 loop reads CATSAHEDTGELFF.